The clone carrying this T cell receptor (beta chain) occurred once. Its specificity is not known. V lost 5 bases to trimming and J lost 5 bases; unmatched junction nucleotides: 3. The CDR3 is 13 amino acids. Germline-derived CDR1 and CDR2 are SGHAT and FQNNGV. The data originate from a study of OX40 agonist ivuxolimab in advanced cancers. Whole-study results and caveats: Part of the nonresponder group also had normalized T-cell clonal expansion that was low.

The data were produced by immunoSEQ multiplex PCR, yet TCRdb's version contains in-frame clones alone and is incomplete. The sample shows 65,000 to 100,000 clones, around 94% of them seen only once. The sequences come from CD4+ or CD8+ T cells sorted from blood, collected in a trial of the OX40 agonist ivuxolimab. The sequence derives from an adult with an advanced solid tumor such as melanoma, head and neck, liver or kidney cancer. The rearrangement uses TRBV11-2 and TRBJ2-1; 7 bases agree with TRBD2. CDR3 DNA sequence: TGTGCCAGCAGCCTGAGCGGGAACAATGAGCAGTTCTTC. Translation: CASSLSGNNEQFF. The full variable domain, with the rest looked up from reference TRBV11-2 and TRBJ2-1, is EAGVAQSPRYKIIEKRQSVAFWCNPISGHATLYWYQQILGQGPKLLIQFQNNGVVDDSQLPKDRFSAERLKGVDSTLKIQPAKLEDSAVYLCASSLSGNNEQFFGPGTRLTVL.